The 30 T cell receptor beta chains below all came from one sample that was sequenced in a study of blood T cell repertoires in COVID-19. TCRdb's table, derived via immunoSEQ multiplex PCR, lists solely in-frame clones and lacks some. The table lists 200,000 to 250,000 clones, around 80% of them singletons. Sequenced sample: PBMCs or T cells enriched from blood (not recorded which). These receptors were collected from a man aged 60-69 years who had recovered from COVID-19.

The chain uses TRBV12-3 or TRBV12-4 and TRBJ1-5; no definite D call. The CDR3 has 13 amino acids. Trimming left V 5 bases short and J 7 bases short, with 12 bases between. The DNA of the CDR3 is TGTGCCAGCAGTCCCAACAGTCGGCAGCCCCAGCATTTT. This codes for CASSPNSRQPQHF.

The chain uses TRBV5-1 and TRBJ2-7; the D gene is possibly TRBD1 (6 bases). Germline CDR1 SGHRS, CDR2 YFSETQ. The CDR3 consists of 14 residues. V lost 4 bases and J 3 bases, leaving 14 bases between the germline ends. The CDR3 protein is CASSQMGANYEQYF. The CDR3 region has the DNA TGCGCCAGCAGCCAAATGGGGGCGAACTACGAGCAGTACTTC.

V is TRBV14 and J is TRBJ1-2; TRBD1 matches at 10 bases. The CDR3 consists of 15 residues. Germline V gene data show CDR1 as SGHDN and CDR2 as FVKESK. Losses at the gene ends were 4 bases for V and 4 bases for J; bases not matched to a gene: 6. The CDR3 DNA reads as TGTGCCAGCAGCCCCTCCTGGACAGGGGGCTATGGCTACACCTTC. Translated: CASSPSWTGGYGYTF.

CDR3 sequence reads: CASSQATGADNQPQHF. The CDR3 nucleotides read TGTGCCAGCAGCCAGGCGACAGGGGCGGACAATCAGCCCCAGCATTTT. V usage is TRBV4-2 and J usage is TRBJ1-5, with TRBD1 matching 8 bases. The CDR3 contains 16 residues. Germline assignment: CDR1 LGHNA and CDR2 YNFKEQ. V trimming: 3 bases; J trimming: 3 bases; junction bases outside the gene matches: 7.

The V gene is TRBV29-1, the J gene TRBJ2-5; 7 nucleotides match TRBD2. Trimming took 3 bases from V and 4 from J; bases not matched to a gene: 8. From germline, CDR1 is SQVTM and CDR2 ANQGSEA. This CDR3 has 14 amino acids. The CDR3: CSVDRQGGGETQYF. The CDR3 region has the DNA TGCAGCGTTGATCGGCAGGGCGGGGGAGAGACCCAGTACTTC.

CDR3: CAWSEGQYNQPQHF. The CDR3 DNA reads as TGTGCCTGGAGCGAGGGACAATACAATCAGCCCCAGCATTTT. The V call is TRBV30, the J call TRBJ1-5; D might be TRBD1 (6 bases). This CDR3 is 14 amino acids long. CDR1 is GTSNPN and CDR2 is SVGIG in the germline V gene (reference sequence). V lost 3 bases and J 3 bases, leaving 12 bases between the germline ends. The entire variable domain, with the rest obtained from reference TRBV30 and TRBJ1-5, is as follows: SQTIHQWPATLVQPVGSPLSLECTVEGTSNPNLYWYRQAAGRGLQLLFYSVGIGQISSEVPQNLSASRPQDRQFILSSKKLLLSDSGFYLCAWSEGQYNQPQHFGDGTRLSIL.

Remarks on this clone: The same CDR3 can be traced to other DNA sequences in this sample. This chain joins TRBV5-1 and TRBJ1-1, with 9 bases matching TRBD1. CDR1 and CDR2 from the germline V gene are SGHRS and YFSETQ. The CDR3 covers 14 residues. The V gene end was trimmed by 4 bases and the J gene end by 4 bases; junction bases not matched to a gene: 5. The CDR3 sequence is CASSLDRGGTEAFF. The CDR3 nucleotides are TGCGCCAGCAGCCTGGACAGGGGCGGCACTGAAGCTTTCTTT.

This clone was observed a few times. The gene calls are TRBV19 and TRBJ2-2; D may be TRBD1 (5 bases). The V and J ends lost 1 base and 5 bases respectively, with 11 bases between them. This CDR3 region has 15 residues. Germline CDR1 LNHDA, CDR2 SQIVND (reference sequence). CDR3 protein: CASSIVQGGTGELFF. CDR3 in DNA: TGTGCCAGTAGTATAGTGCAGGGTGGGACCGGGGAGCTGTTTTTT.

The gene calls are TRBV7-9 and TRBJ2-1; D may be TRBD2 (5 bases). Germline CDR1 SEHNR, CDR2 FQNEAQ (reference sequence). This CDR3 spans 16 amino acids. V was clipped by 5 bases and J by 0 bases, with 14 bases between them. In DNA, the CDR3 is TGTGCCAGCAGCCGGGGTAATCGTCGCTCCTACAATGAGCAGTTCTTC. Amino acid sequence: CASSRGNRRSYNEQFF.

V is TRBV7-8 and J is TRBJ2-3, with 9 bases matching TRBD2. Per germline, CDR1 SGHVS and CDR2 FQNEAQ. V was pared by 5 bases and J by 0 bases, with 3 bases of the junction left unmatched. This CDR3 spans 15 amino acids. This CDR3 reads CASSRAGGSTDTQYF. CDR3 coding DNA: TGTGCCAGCAGCCGAGCGGGGGGAAGCACAGATACGCAGTATTTT.

This sequence joins TRBV5-6 and TRBJ2-1; 12 nucleotides align to TRBD2. Germline V gene lookup returns CDR1 SGHDT and CDR2 YYEEEE. V trimming: 1 base; J trimming: 9 bases; junction bases outside the gene matches: 8. CDR3 length: 16 residues. The CDR3 DNA sequence: TGTGCCAGCAGCTTGCTCAGGCGACTAGCGGGGGTTGAGCAGTTCTTC. Amino acid sequence: CASSLLRRLAGVEQFF.

A single count supports this clone. V is TRBV3-1 (or the pseudogene TRBV3-2) and J is TRBJ2-3, with TRBD1 as a possible D gene (6 bases). V was cut by 4 bases and J by 5 bases, with 16 bases left in between. The CDR3 extends over 15 amino acids. Germline loops: CDR1 LGHDT, CDR2 YNNKEL (reference sequence). CDR3 sequence (DNA): TGTGCCAGCAGCCCCGTGGGGGCCATGAAAGATACGCAGTATTTT. Protein: CASSPVGAMKDTQYF.

CDR3 coding DNA: TGTGCCAGCAGACGCGACAGTGTCTCTGGAAACACCATATATTTT. This codes for CASRRDSVSGNTIYF. This sequence joins TRBV6-5 and TRBJ1-3; possible D gene TRBD1, 5 bases. V lost 6 bases to trimming and J lost 0 bases, with 12 bases between them. The CDR3 covers 15 residues. Germline CDR1 and CDR2: MNHEY and SVGAGI.

The count of this clone is one. The chain is built from TRBV6-5 and TRBJ1-1; 8 nucleotides align to TRBD1. The CDR3 contains 14 residues. The V gene end was trimmed by 6 bases and the J gene end by 6 bases; junction bases not matched to a gene: 9. Germline V gene sequence: CDR1 MNHEY, CDR2 SVGAGI. For the CDR3, the DNA is TGTGCCAGCAGGAAGGACAGGGAAAGGGCTGAAGCTTTCTTT. Amino acid sequence: CASRKDRERAEAFF.

The chain recombines TRBV3-1 (or the pseudogene TRBV3-2) with TRBJ1-2; D is perhaps TRBD1 (6 bases). CDR3 size: 14 residues. Germline values: CDR1 LGHDT, CDR2 YNNKEL (reference sequence). Between the trimmed V and J ends, which lost 4 bases and 4 bases, there was a span of 13 bases. The CDR3 protein is CASSLGQLVYGYTF. As DNA, the CDR3 is TGTGCCAGCAGCCTCGGACAGTTAGTCTATGGCTACACCTTC.

CDR3 sequence: CAISDGTGEYNEQFF. The CDR3 DNA sequence: TGTGCCATCAGTGACGGGACAGGGGAATACAATGAGCAGTTCTTC. The rearrangement joins TRBV10-3 to TRBJ2-1; the match to TRBD1 covers 10 bases. The V gene end was trimmed by 3 bases and the J gene end by 4 bases; junction bases not matched to a gene: 3. This CDR3 region has 15 residues. CDR1 is ENHRY, CDR2 SYGVKD, per germline.

This chain joins TRBV6-4 and TRBJ1-3; 9 positions agree with TRBD1. This CDR3 spans 16 amino acids. Germline V gene lookup returns CDR1 MRHNA and CDR2 SNTAGT. The J segment lost 2 bases and the V segment lost 6 bases, leaving 8 bases of the junction unmatched. CDR3: CASRYRDRATGNTIYF. The CDR3 nucleotides read TGTGCCAGCAGGTACCGGGACAGGGCAACTGGAAACACCATATATTTT.

The chain uses TRBV27 and TRBJ1-4; weak D call: TRBD1 (5 bases). CDR3 size: 15 residues. The germline V gene encodes CDR1 MNHEY and CDR2 SMNVEV (reference sequence). The ends were cut back, 5 bases at V and 8 bases at J, with 18 bases in the middle. CDR3 DNA: TGTGCCAGCAGTCCTATCGGGGGTTCCGAAGAAAAACTGTTTTTT. Its protein product is CASSPIGGSEEKLFF.

The chain joins TRBV15 to TRBJ2-4, with no clear D. The CDR3 runs to 16 residues. Germline CDR1 reads LNHNV; CDR2 reads YYDKDF (reference sequence). V was clipped by 4 bases and J by 1 base, with 14 bases between them. The CDR3 reads CATSNAGQRAKNIQYF. In nucleotides, the CDR3 is TGTGCCACCAGCAACGCAGGCCAACGGGCCAAAAACATTCAGTACTTC.

The chain has TRBV10-3 and TRBJ2-3, with 12 bases fitting TRBD2. With 7 bases clipped from V and 4 bases from J, the junction kept 6 bases outside the gene matches. Per germline, CDR1 ENHRY and CDR2 SYGVKD. The CDR3 extends over 15 amino acids. The DNA of the CDR3 is TGTGCCATCACCACGGCTAGCGGGGGGGCAGATACGCAGTATTTT. This translates into CAITTASGGADTQYF.

This chain uses TRBV5-1 with TRBJ2-2; 8 nucleotides agree with TRBD1. Germline-derived CDR1 and CDR2 are SGHRS and YFSETQ. Losses at the gene ends were 0 bases for V and 7 bases for J; bases not matched to a gene: 8. The CDR3 consists of 16 residues. CDR3 sequence: CASSLGGQGAVGELFF. The CDR3 DNA sequence: TGCGCCAGCAGCTTGGGAGGTCAGGGGGCTGTCGGGGAGCTGTTTTTT. Together with reference TRBV5-1 and TRBJ2-2, the CDR3 gives the full variable domain: KAGVTQTPRYLIKTRGQQVTLSCSPISGHRSVSWYQQTPGQGLQFLFEYFSETQRNKGNFPGRFSGRQFSNSRSEMNVSTLELGDSALYLCASSLGGQGAVGELFFGEGSRLTVL.

This clone was found once. The DNA for the CDR3 is TGTGCCAGCAGTCTAGCGGGGAGGGAGACCCAGTACTTC. Its translation: CASSLAGRETQYF. The genes are TRBV27 and TRBJ2-5; 9 bases are shared with TRBD2. This CDR3 spans 13 amino acids. The V gene end was trimmed by 5 bases and the J gene end by 5 bases; junction bases not matched to a gene: 3. From germline, CDR1 is MNHEY and CDR2 SMNVEV (reference sequence).

The V call is TRBV9, the J call TRBJ1-3; TRBD1 matches at 7 bases. The CDR3 consists of 15 residues. Germline V gene data show CDR1 as SGDLS and CDR2 as YYNGEE. The V gene end was trimmed by 3 bases and the J gene end by 0 bases; junction bases not matched to a gene: 3. CDR3 DNA: TGTGCCAGCAGCGCCCCAGGGGGCTCTGGAAACACCATATATTTT. Translating it yields CASSAPGGSGNTIYF.

V gene TRBV7-9 combines with J gene TRBJ2-3; TRBD1 aligns across 8 bases. The CDR3 length is 15 residues. V trimming: 5 bases; J trimming: 0 bases; junction bases outside the gene matches: 4. In germline, CDR1 is SEHNR, CDR2 FQNEAQ (reference sequence). This CDR3 reads CASSLGTGSTDTQYF. The CDR3 DNA reads as TGTGCCAGCAGCCTCGGGACAGGAAGCACAGATACGCAGTATTTT.

DNA of the CDR3: TGCAGTGCTAGCTACGAAAATGAGCAGTTCTTC. Translated, it gives CSASYENEQFF. The chain employs TRBV20-1 and TRBJ2-1; no definite D call. The V end was cut by 3 bases, the J end by 7 bases, with 7 bases between. Germline loops: CDR1 DFQATT, CDR2 SNEGSKA (reference sequence). CDR3 length: 11 residues.

V is TRBV12-5 and J is TRBJ2-2, with TRBD1 matching 7 bases. This CDR3 spans 15 amino acids. V shed 5 bases, J shed 1 base, and the junction held 4 bases outside the gene matches. Germline V gene sequence: CDR1 LGHNT, CDR2 FRNRAP. CDR3 sequence (DNA): TGTGCTAGTGGTCCCAGACAGGGGAACACCGGGGAGCTGTTTTTT. This translates into CASGPRQGNTGELFF.

This clone was counted once. This chain connects TRBV4-2 to TRBJ2-1, with 7 bases lining up with TRBD2. The CDR3 contains 15 residues. CDR1 and CDR2 from the germline V gene are LGHNA and YNFKEQ. The V gene end was trimmed by 0 bases and the J gene end by 4 bases; junction bases not matched to a gene: 3. This CDR3 is CASSQEAGVYNEQFF. The CDR3 DNA sequence: TGTGCCAGCAGCCAAGAGGCGGGGGTATACAATGAGCAGTTCTTC.

V and J are TRBV5-1 and TRBJ2-3; 8 bases are a match to TRBD2. The CDR3 consists of 13 residues. Germline trimming cut 6 bases from V and 4 bases from J; bases unmatched to any gene: 4. Looked up from germline, CDR1 is SGHRS and CDR2 is YFSETQ. The chain's CDR3 is CASNSGDSDTQYF. CDR3 in DNA: TGCGCCAGCAATAGCGGGGACTCAGATACGCAGTATTTT.

The chain recombines TRBV7-2 with TRBJ1-5, with unresolved D. The CDR3 has 13 residues. CDR1 is SGHTA and CDR2 is FQGNSA in the germline V gene. Trimming left V 3 bases short and J 3 bases short, with 6 bases between. This CDR3 reads CASSFSPNQPQHF. CDR3 sequence (DNA): TGTGCCAGCAGCTTCTCCCCCAATCAGCCCCAGCATTTT.

In this sample, this clone turned up a few times. The rearrangement uses TRBV2 and TRBJ1-5; 7 nucleotides match TRBD1. Germline V gene lookup returns CDR1 SNHLY and CDR2 FYNNEI. The CDR3 length is 14 residues. The V and J ends lost 3 bases and 6 bases, in that order; junction bases with no gene match: 5. The CDR3 DNA reads TGTGCCAGCAGTGAGAACAGGGGTCGTCAGCCCCAGCATTTT. Amino acids: CASSENRGRQPQHF.